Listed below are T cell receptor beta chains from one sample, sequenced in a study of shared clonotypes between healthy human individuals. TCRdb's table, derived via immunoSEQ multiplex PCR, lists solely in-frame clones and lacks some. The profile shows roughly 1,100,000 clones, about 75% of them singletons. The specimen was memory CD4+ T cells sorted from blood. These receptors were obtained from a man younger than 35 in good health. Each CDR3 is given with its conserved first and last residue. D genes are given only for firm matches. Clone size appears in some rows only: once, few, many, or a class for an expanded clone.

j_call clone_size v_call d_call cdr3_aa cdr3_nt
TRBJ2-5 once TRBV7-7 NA CASSLGFQETQYF TGTGCTAGCAGCTTAGGATTCCAAGAGACCCAGTACTTC
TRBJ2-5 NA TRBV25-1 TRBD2 CASSEEAGVREQYF TGTGCCAGCAGTGAAGAAGCGGGAGTGAGGGAGCAGTACTTC
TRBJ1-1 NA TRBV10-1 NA CASSDGSMNTEAFF TGCGCCAGCAGTGATGGGAGCATGAACACTGAAGCTTTCTTT
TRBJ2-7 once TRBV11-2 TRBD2 CASSSVAGGYEQYF TGTGCCAGCAGCTCGGTAGCGGGAGGCTACGAGCAGTACTTC
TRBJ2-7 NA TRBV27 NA CASSLYRVSSYEQYF TGTGCCAGCAGTTTGTACAGGGTGAGCTCCTACGAGCAGTACTTC
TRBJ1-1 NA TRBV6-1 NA CASKPPENTEAFF TGTGCCAGCAAACCACCAGAGAACACTGAAGCTTTCTTT
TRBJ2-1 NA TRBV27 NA CASSLSDRAYNEQFF TGTGCCAGCAGTTTAAGTGACCGCGCCTACAATGAGCAGTTCTTC
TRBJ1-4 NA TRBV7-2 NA CASSLESGPREKLFF TGTGCCAGCAGCTTAGAGTCGGGGCCACGTGAAAAACTGTTTTTT
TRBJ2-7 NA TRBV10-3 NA CAISLSEIYEQYF TGTGCCATCAGTCTCAGCGAAATCTACGAGCAGTACTTC
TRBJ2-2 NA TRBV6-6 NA CASSYAGRKTGELFF TGTGCCAGCAGTTACGCAGGGAGGAAAACCGGGGAGCTGTTTTTT
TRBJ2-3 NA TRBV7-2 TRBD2 CASSFGGRATDTQYF TGTGCCAGCAGCTTCGGCGGGAGGGCCACAGATACGCAGTATTTT
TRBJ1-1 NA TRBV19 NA CASTLKGKNTEAFF TGTGCCAGTACCTTGAAAGGGAAGAACACTGAAGCTTTCTTT
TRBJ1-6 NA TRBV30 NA CAFTRARNSPLHF TGTGCCTTCACCAGGGCTAGGAATTCACCCCTCCACTTT
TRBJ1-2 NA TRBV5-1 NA CASSLDGRYGYTF TGCGCCAGCAGCTTGGACGGCCGCTATGGCTACACCTTC
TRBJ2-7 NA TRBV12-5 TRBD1 CASGSTGLQQYF TGTGCTAGTGGTTCGACAGGGTTACAGCAGTACTTC
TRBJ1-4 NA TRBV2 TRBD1 CASRGQGKNEKLFF TGTGCCAGCAGAGGACAGGGGAAGAATGAAAAACTGTTTTTT
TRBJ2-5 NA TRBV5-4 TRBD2 CASSISGGRRETQYF TGTGCCAGCAGCATTAGCGGGGGGCGACGGGAGACCCAGTACTTC
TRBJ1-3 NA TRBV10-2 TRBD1 CASSDLGGTGFGNTIYF TGCGCCAGCAGTGATTTGGGGGGGACAGGGTTTGGAAACACCATATATTTT
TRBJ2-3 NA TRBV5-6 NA CASSLERSTDTQYF TGTGCCAGCAGCTTGGAGCGGAGCACAGATACGCAGTATTTT
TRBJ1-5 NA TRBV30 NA CAWSSPTGYSNQPQHF TGTGCCTGGAGTTCACCGACGGGATATAGCAATCAGCCCCAGCATTTT
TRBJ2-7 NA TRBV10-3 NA CAISPGTLSSYEQYF TGTGCCATCAGCCCCGGGACACTGAGCTCCTACGAGCAGTACTTC
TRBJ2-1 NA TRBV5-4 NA CASSGQWNEQFF TGTGCCAGCAGCGGCCAGTGGAATGAGCAGTTCTTC
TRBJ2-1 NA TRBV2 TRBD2 CASHPIGEGLGNEQFF TGTGCCAGCCACCCGATCGGGGAGGGCCTAGGGAACGAGCAGTTCTTC
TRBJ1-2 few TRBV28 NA CASKHDPDYGYTF TGTGCCAGCAAACATGACCCGGACTATGGCTACACCTTC
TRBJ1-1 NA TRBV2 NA CASSLGRTEAFF TGTGCCAGCAGTCTCGGACGAACTGAAGCTTTCTTT
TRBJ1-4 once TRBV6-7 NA CASNPTGLLEKLFF TGTGCCAGCAACCCGACGGGTCTTTTAGAAAAACTGTTTTTT
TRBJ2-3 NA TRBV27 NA CASSPKGPMNLDTQYF TGTGCCAGCAGTCCAAAGGGACCCATGAATCTGGATACGCAGTATTTT
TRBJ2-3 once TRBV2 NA CASSVRRAVTDTQYF TGTGCCAGCAGTGTTAGGAGGGCCGTGACAGATACGCAGTATTTT
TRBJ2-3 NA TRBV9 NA CASSVGTDTQYF TGTGCCAGCAGCGTTGGGACAGATACGCAGTATTTT
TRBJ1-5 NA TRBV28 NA CASSAPNQPQHF TGTGCCAGCAGTGCGCCCAATCAGCCCCAGCATTTT
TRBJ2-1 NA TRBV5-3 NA CARSLGLALSYNEQFF TGTGCCAGAAGCTTGGGGCTAGCCCTCTCCTACAATGAGCAGTTCTTC
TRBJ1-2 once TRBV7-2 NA CASSPWDGYGYTF TGTGCCAGCAGCCCCTGGGACGGGTATGGCTACACCTTC
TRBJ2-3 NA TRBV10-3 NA CAISSTGRPSTDTQYF TGTGCCATCAGTAGTACGGGACGCCCTAGCACAGATACGCAGTATTTT
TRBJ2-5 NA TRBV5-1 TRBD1 CASSLPSGQGQETQYF TGCGCCAGCAGCTTACCAAGTGGACAGGGGCAAGAGACCCAGTACTTC
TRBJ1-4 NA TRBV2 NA CASSRGSTNEKLFF TGTGCCAGCAGCCGAGGATCAACTAATGAAAAACTGTTTTTT
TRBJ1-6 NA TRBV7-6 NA CASSSGQGRTSSYNSPLHF TGTGCCAGCAGCTCCGGGCAGGGGAGAACTAGCTCCTATAATTCACCCCTCCACTTT
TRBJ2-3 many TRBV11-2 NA CASSFSLIGAVTQYF TGTGCCAGCAGCTTCTCCTTAATCGGGGCGGTTACGCAGTATTTT
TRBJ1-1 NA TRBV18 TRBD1 CASSPRQGQNTEAFF TGTGCCAGCTCACCGAGACAGGGGCAGAACACTGAAGCTTTCTTT
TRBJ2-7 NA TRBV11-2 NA CASSLMGGQTYEQYF TGTGCCAGCAGCTTAATGGGGGGGCAAACCTACGAGCAGTACTTC
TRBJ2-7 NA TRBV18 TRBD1 CASSPPGQGALGEQYF TGTGCCAGCTCACCACCGGGACAGGGGGCTTTGGGGGAGCAGTACTTC
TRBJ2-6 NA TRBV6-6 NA CASSYEGTAGANVLTF TGTGCCAGCAGTTACGAGGGGACCGCTGGGGCCAACGTCCTGACTTTC
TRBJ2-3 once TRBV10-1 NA CASSDDKAGLYTDTQYF TGCGCCAGCAGTGATGATAAAGCTGGACTATACACAGATACGCAGTATTTT
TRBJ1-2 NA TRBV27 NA CASSRGHGDGYTF TGTGCCAGCAGTCGAGGGCACGGGGATGGCTACACCTTC
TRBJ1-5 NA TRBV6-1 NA CASGKGRDNQPQHF TGTGCGAGCGGGAAGGGGAGAGACAATCAGCCCCAGCATTTT
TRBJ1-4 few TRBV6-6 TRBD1 CASRTDRVSGKLFF TGTGCCAGCAGAACAGACAGGGTCAGTGGGAAACTGTTTTTT